Presented here are 23 T cell receptor beta chains from one specimen sequenced in a study of T cell responses to AZD1222 COVID-19 vaccine. Some clones are missing from TCRdb's copy, which holds only in-frame ones; the method was immunoSEQ multiplex PCR. The sample consists of about 86,000 clones, around 87% of them appearing once. Here the sequenced sample was peripheral blood, taken 28 days after the second AZD1222 dose. The receptors originated from an adult who received the AZD1222 COVID-19 vaccine.

CDR3 in amino acids: CASSLGGDSTDTQYF. CDR3 DNA sequence: TGCGCCAGCAGCTTGGGCGGGGATAGCACAGATACGCAGTATTTT. V usage is TRBV5-1 and J usage is TRBJ2-3; maybe TRBD2 (6 bases). Trimming took 0 bases from V and 0 from J, leaving 8 bases between them. This CDR3 has 15 residues. Germline-derived CDR1 and CDR2 are SGHRS and YFSETQ.

This clone has only a few counts. The rearrangement links TRBV2 to TRBJ2-7, with D maybe TRBD1 (6 bases). The germline V and J ends were trimmed by 6 bases and 6 bases, with 15 bases remaining between them. The CDR3 length is 13 residues. The germline CDR1 and CDR2 sequences are SNHLY and FYNNEI. CDR3 bases: TGTGCCAGCAGCGACCTACAGGGAGCCGAGCAGTACTTC. Translated: CASSDLQGAEQYF.

The chain uses TRBV18 and TRBJ1-2; TRBD1 might be the D (5 bases). The CDR3 loop spans 13 amino acids. V lost 6 bases and J 3 bases, leaving 11 bases between the germline ends. Germline V CDR1 and CDR2: KGHSH, LQKENI. The CDR3 is CASSAGTDYGYTF. The DNA for the CDR3 is TGTGCCAGCTCGGCGGGGACGGACTATGGCTACACCTTC.

The chain joins TRBV20-1 to TRBJ1-2; TRBD1 aligns across 8 bases. The CDR3 contains 13 residues. The germline gives CDR1 DFQATT, CDR2 SNEGSKA (reference sequence). The J segment lost 6 bases and the V segment lost 3 bases, leaving 6 bases of the junction unmatched. The CDR3 nucleotides read TGCAGTGCTAGTGGACAGGGATTGCATGGCTACACCTTC. Its protein is CSASGQGLHGYTF.

The V and J genes are TRBV5-6 and TRBJ1-1, with 8 nucleotides matching TRBD1. The germline V gene encodes CDR1 SGHDT and CDR2 YYEEEE. This CDR3 has 15 amino acids. V shed 0 bases and J 1 base; nucleotides not matched to a gene: 2. Here the CDR3 DNA reads TGTGCCAGCAGCTTGGAAGGGACAGGGAACACTGAAGCTTTCTTT. Translation: CASSLEGTGNTEAFF.

This chain uses TRBV11-2 with TRBJ1-2, with a possible D match to TRBD1 (5 bases). The CDR3 sequence is 14 residues long. The V gene's germline CDR1 is SGHAT and CDR2 FQNNGV. The germline V and J ends were trimmed by 1 base and 0 bases, with 6 bases remaining between them. CDR3 sequence reads: CASSLGGTNYGYTF. The CDR3 DNA reads as TGTGCCAGCAGCTTAGGGGGGACTAACTATGGCTACACCTTC.

In DNA form, the CDR3 reads TGTGCCAGCAGCCCCGGACAGGGGCTCATCCGGGGCACTGAAGCTTTCTTT. Protein: CASSPGQGLIRGTEAFF. The chain combines TRBV11-2 with TRBJ1-1; 9 nucleotides agree with TRBD1. CDR3 length: 17 residues. Germline CDR1 SGHAT, CDR2 FQNNGV. V dropped 5 bases and J dropped 4; count of bases not matched to a gene: 14.

The chain combines TRBV12-3 or TRBV12-4 with TRBJ1-1; D gene ambiguous. This CDR3 comprises 13 residues. Trimming removed 5 bases at V and 1 base at J, with 8 bases between. CDR3 DNA sequence: TGTGCCAGCAGTCTGTTTCAGAACACTGAAGCTTTCTTT. Its protein product is CASSLFQNTEAFF.

The genes are TRBV5-1 and TRBJ2-7, with a weak D call TRBD2 (5 bases). Trimming pared 3 bases from V and 9 bases from J, leaving 22 bases between. The length of the CDR3 is 15 residues. From germline, CDR1 is SGHRS and CDR2 YFSETQ. CDR3 region: CASSSEARSIEVQYF. CDR3 coding DNA: TGCGCCAGCAGCTCGGAGGCCAGGAGCATAGAGGTGCAGTACTTC.

J is TRBJ2-3 and V is TRBV6-1; 8 positions agree with TRBD2. The germline V gene encodes CDR1 MNHNS and CDR2 SASEGT. V lost 1 base, J lost 3 bases, and 9 bases stayed unmatched. CDR3 length: 17 residues. Written as DNA, the CDR3 is TGTGCCAGCAGTGAAGGAGCGGTGACTAGCGATACAGATACGCAGTATTTT. Amino acid sequence: CASSEGAVTSDTDTQYF.

This chain links TRBV5-1 with TRBJ2-1; D ambiguous. This CDR3 region has 14 residues. Trimming left V 0 bases short and J 6 bases short, with 10 bases between. The germline gives CDR1 SGHRS, CDR2 YFSETQ. The CDR3 spells CASSLGGESNEQFF. Written as DNA, the CDR3 is TGCGCCAGCAGCTTGGGAGGAGAGAGCAATGAGCAGTTCTTC. Full variable domain (outside the CDR3, taken from reference TRBV5-1 and TRBJ2-1): KAGVTQTPRYLIKTRGQQVTLSCSPISGHRSVSWYQQTPGQGLQFLFEYFSETQRNKGNFPGRFSGRQFSNSRSEMNVSTLELGDSALYLCASSLGGESNEQFFGPGTRLTVL.

This chain links TRBV27 with TRBJ2-2; no firm D call. This CDR3 contains 15 residues. The V end was cut by 4 bases, the J end by 6 bases, with 15 bases between. Germline loops: CDR1 MNHEY, CDR2 SMNVEV (reference sequence). The CDR3 sequence is CASSSRHFAAGELFF. Written as DNA, the CDR3 is TGTGCCAGCAGTTCCCGACACTTCGCAGCCGGGGAGCTGTTTTTT.

The genes are TRBV6-5 and TRBJ1-1; no reliable D call. V dropped 1 base and J dropped 6 bases, with 15 bases sitting between them. CDR1 is MNHEY, CDR2 SVGAGI, per germline. The CDR3 has 15 residues. This CDR3 is CASSYFRVPGAEAFF. In nucleotides, the CDR3 is TGTGCCAGCAGTTACTTCCGGGTCCCCGGGGCTGAAGCTTTCTTT.

The gene calls are TRBV5-1 and TRBJ1-3; D is perhaps TRBD1 (6 bases). Germline values: CDR1 SGHRS, CDR2 YFSETQ. Trimming removed 0 bases from V and 0 bases from J, with 7 bases in between. The CDR3 spans 15 residues. CDR3 coding DNA: TGCGCCAGCAGCTTGGTGACAGGCTCTGGAAACACCATATATTTT. Amino acid sequence: CASSLVTGSGNTIYF.

The CDR3 nucleotides read TGTGCCAGCAGGCCACCCAGCACCCTCTCCTCTGGGGCCAACGTCCTGACTTTC. This encodes CASRPPSTLSSGANVLTF. The V call is TRBV28, the J call TRBJ2-6; D remains unclear. Germline CDR1 MDHEN, CDR2 SYDVKM. V gave up 6 bases and J gave up 0 bases, with 18 bases separating them. This CDR3 is 18 amino acids long.

The chain couples TRBV19 to TRBJ2-5; D is unresolved. From germline, CDR1 is LNHDA and CDR2 SQIVND (reference sequence). The CDR3 runs to 13 residues. V lost 3 bases and J 2 bases, leaving 7 bases between the germline ends. In DNA form, the CDR3 reads TGTGCCAGTAGTATCAACCAACAAGAGACCCAGTACTTC. Encoded protein: CASSINQQETQYF.

This rearrangement joins TRBV7-3 to TRBJ1-5, with D maybe TRBD1 (6 bases). Trimming removed 5 bases at V and 9 bases at J, with 17 bases between. The germline gives CDR1 SGHTA, CDR2 FQGTGA. The CDR3 is made up of 14 amino acids. In DNA, the CDR3 is TGTGCCAGCAGCCCCGGACCCAGAGGGGGGCCCCAGCATTTT. Amino acids: CASSPGPRGGPQHF. The variable domain in full, completed from reference TRBV7-3 and TRBJ1-5, reads GAGVSQTPSNKVTEKGKYVELRCDPISGHTALYWYRQSLGQGPEFLIYFQGTGAADDSGLPNDRFFAVRPEGSVSTLKIQRTERGDSAVYLCASSPGPRGGPQHFGDGTRLSIL.

This chain connects TRBV6-5 to TRBJ2-3; 9 bases are a match to TRBD2. The CDR3 length is 14 residues. Germline trimming cut 6 bases from V and 6 bases from J; bases unmatched to any gene: 7. The germline V gene encodes CDR1 MNHEY and CDR2 SVGAGI. CDR3 DNA: TGTGCCAGCAGAAGGGCGGGAGGGAGGGATACGCAGTATTTT. It yields the protein CASRRAGGRDTQYF.

The rearrangement uses TRBV4-3 and TRBJ2-2, with TRBD2 as a possible D gene (5 bases). The V gene's germline CDR1 is LGHNA and CDR2 YSLEER. This CDR3 has 15 amino acids. V shed 4 bases and J shed 2 bases, with 11 bases lying between them. The CDR3 nucleotides read TGCGCCAGCAGCCTTAGCGTGGCAAACACCGGGGAGCTGTTTTTT. Translation: CASSLSVANTGELFF.

The chain joins TRBV19 to TRBJ1-3; D gene ambiguous. V lost 9 bases and J lost 4, with 16 bases in between. The CDR3 contains 14 residues. Per germline, CDR1 LNHDA and CDR2 SQIVND (reference sequence). DNA for the CDR3: TGTGCCAGCTGCACGACGGTTGGAGGAAACACCATATATTTT. Translating gives CASCTTVGGNTIYF.

The V and J genes are TRBV5-4 and TRBJ2-3, with 7 bases matching TRBD1. With 6 bases clipped from V and 6 bases from J, the junction kept 13 bases outside the gene matches. Germline CDR1 SGHNT, CDR2 YYREEE (reference sequence). This CDR3 has 15 amino acids. Written as DNA, the CDR3 is TGTGCCAGCAAACAACAGGGGAGTAGGGGGGATACGCAGTATTTT. It is translated as CASKQQGSRGDTQYF.

The chain recombines TRBV7-2 with TRBJ1-5; weak D call: TRBD1 (6 bases). Trimming shortened V by 4 bases and J by 3 bases, and 13 bases separated the two germline ends. Germline-derived CDR1 and CDR2 are SGHTA and FQGNSA. This CDR3 is built from 15 residues. The CDR3 reads CASSSTGLANQPQHF. The CDR3 DNA sequence: TGTGCCAGCAGCTCAACAGGGCTGGCCAATCAGCCCCAGCATTTT.

CDR3 in DNA: TGCGCCAGCAGCTTGGTTCAGGGGGTGGCAGAGACCCAGTACTTC. Translation: CASSLVQGVAETQYF. The V and J genes are TRBV5-1 and TRBJ2-5; TRBD1 matches 7 bases. The junction had 6 bases not matched to a gene; V was cut back by 0 bases and J by 4 bases. CDR1 and CDR2 (germline): SGHRS, YFSETQ. This CDR3 region has 15 residues.